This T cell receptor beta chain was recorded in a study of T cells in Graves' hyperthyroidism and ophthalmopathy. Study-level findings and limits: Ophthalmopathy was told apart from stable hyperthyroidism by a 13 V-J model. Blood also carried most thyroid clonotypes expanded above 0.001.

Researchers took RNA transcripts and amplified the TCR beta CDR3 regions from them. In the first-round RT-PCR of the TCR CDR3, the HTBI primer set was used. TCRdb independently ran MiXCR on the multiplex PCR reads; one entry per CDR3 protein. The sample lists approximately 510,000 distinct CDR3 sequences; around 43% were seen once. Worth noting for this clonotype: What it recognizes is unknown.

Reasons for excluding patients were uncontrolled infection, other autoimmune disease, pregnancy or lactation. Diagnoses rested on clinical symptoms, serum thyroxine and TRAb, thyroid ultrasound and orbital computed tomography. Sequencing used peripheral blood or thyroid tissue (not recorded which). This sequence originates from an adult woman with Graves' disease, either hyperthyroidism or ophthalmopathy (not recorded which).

CDR3 region: CSAREDRGNQPQHF. The DNA for the CDR3 is TGCAGTGCTAGGGAGGACAGGGGCAATCAGCCCCAGCATTTT. The chain combines TRBV20-1 with TRBJ1-5; 8 bases map to TRBD1. The CDR3 is made up of 14 amino acids. J gave up 2 bases and V 3 bases, and 3 bases lay outside the gene matches. Germline CDR1 and CDR2: DFQATT and SNEGSKA (reference sequence).